The clone carrying this T cell receptor beta chain is large within its sample. This sample is part of a study of T-cell reconstitution after alpha-beta-depleted transplantation in children. CDR3 size: 14 residues. After removal of 3 bases from V and 4 bases from J, the junction contained 1 base not matched to a gene. Germline V lookup: CDR1 MRHNA, CDR2 SNTAGT. During its preparation, the TCRbeta library received unique molecular identifiers. Via MiXCR, TCRdb re-called the PCR reads, giving one row per CDR3 protein. The repertoire holds 90,000 to 130,000 distinct CDR3 sequences, 10% seen once, with over 8% in the top ten.

V gene TRBV6-4 combines with J gene TRBJ2-2, with 8 positions matching TRBD2. The sequence came from a human donor who donated a stem cell graft to a child with acute lymphoblastic leukemia. This specimen consisted of PBMCs from the stem cell graft donor, obtained from the stem cell graft. CDR3 sequence (DNA): TGTGCCAGCAGTGAAAGCGGGAGCACCGGGGAGCTGTTTTTT. Its protein is CASSESGSTGELFF.